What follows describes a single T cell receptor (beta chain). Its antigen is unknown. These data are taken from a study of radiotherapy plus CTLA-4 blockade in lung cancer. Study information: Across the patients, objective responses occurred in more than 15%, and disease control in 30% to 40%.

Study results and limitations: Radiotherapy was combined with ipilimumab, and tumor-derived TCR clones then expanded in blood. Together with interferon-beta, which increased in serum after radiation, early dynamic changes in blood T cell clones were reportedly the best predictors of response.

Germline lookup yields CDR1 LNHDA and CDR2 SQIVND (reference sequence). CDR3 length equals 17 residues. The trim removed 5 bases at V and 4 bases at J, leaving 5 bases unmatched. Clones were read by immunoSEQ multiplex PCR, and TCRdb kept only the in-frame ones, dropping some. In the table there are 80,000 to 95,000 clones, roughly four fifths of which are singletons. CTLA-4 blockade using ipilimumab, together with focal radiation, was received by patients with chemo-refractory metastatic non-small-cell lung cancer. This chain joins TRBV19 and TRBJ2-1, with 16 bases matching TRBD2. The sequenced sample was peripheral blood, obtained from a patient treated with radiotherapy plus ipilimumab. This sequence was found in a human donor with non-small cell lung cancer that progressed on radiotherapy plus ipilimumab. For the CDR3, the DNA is TGTGCCAGTAGTCCGGGGACTAGCGGGAGGGAGTACAATGAGCAGTTCTTC. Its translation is CASSPGTSGREYNEQFF.